A selection of T cell receptor beta chains follows, all from one sample in a study of T-cell memory formation after mild COVID-19. TCRdb passed the 5' RACE reads through MiXCR, listing each CDR3 protein once. This repertoire shows a few hundred thousand distinct CDR3 sequences, approximately 8% found once; its top ten account for approximately 22%. The sample comprised PBMCs or a T cell subset sorted from them (not recorded which). These receptor sequences come from a man aged 18-30 years who had mild COVID-19 (a few samples of this study predate the infection). Cell type and time point are not known. The CDR3 runs from the conserved cysteine through the conserved F or W. A D gene is named only where the DNA matches it firmly. Rows may omit the clone size; those that give it use once, few, many or a size class.

v_call	clone_size	d_call	j_call	cdr3_nt	cdr3_aa
TRBV18	NA	NA	TRBJ2-5	TGTGCCAGCTCCCGAACTGCCGTCGGAGAGACCCAGTACTTC	CASSRTAVGETQYF
TRBV7-3	few	TRBD2	TRBJ2-3	TGTGCCAGCAGCCTCGGACTAGCGGGGGGGCTTAACACAGATACGCAGTATTTT	CASSLGLAGGLNTDTQYF
TRBV25-1	NA	NA	TRBJ2-3	TGTGCCAGCAGTGAGGTAAGAGGTAGAGACACAGATACGCAGTATTTT	CASSEVRGRDTDTQYF
TRBV12-3/TRBV12-4	NA	NA	TRBJ1-1	TGTGCCAGCAGTTTTGAGTTTCGAAACACTGAAGCTTTCTTT	CASSFEFRNTEAFF
TRBV12-3/TRBV12-4	many	NA	TRBJ1-2	TGTGCCTTGCGGTTGGGGTTGGCGTATGGCTACACCTTC	CALRLGLAYGYTF
TRBV4-3	NA	TRBD2	TRBJ2-7	TGCGCCAGCAGCCAAGATCAAGTGGCGGGGGGTCTCTCCTACGAGCAGTACTTC	CASSQDQVAGGLSYEQYF
TRBV18	NA	TRBD1	TRBJ1-4	TGTGCCAGCTCACCACAACGGACAGGGGATGAAAAACTGTTTTTT	CASSPQRTGDEKLFF
TRBV18	NA	TRBD1	TRBJ2-1	TGTGCCAGCTCATCAGGGGGTAACTCTCTCGTTGAGCAGTTCTTC	CASSSGGNSLVEQFF
TRBV4-1	NA	TRBD1	TRBJ2-1	TGCGCCAGCAGCTTCCTCCTCCGGGACAGGGGTTACGGTGAGCAGTTCTTC	CASSFLLRDRGYGEQFF
TRBV4-3	few	NA	TRBJ2-3	TGCGCCAGCAGCCTAACGTTCGCAGATACGCAGTATTTT	CASSLTFADTQYF
TRBV12-3/TRBV12-4	few	NA	TRBJ2-5	TGTGCCAGCAGTTCGGAAAAAGCGGCAGGGGAGACCCAGTACTTC	CASSSEKAAGETQYF
TRBV7-9	few	TRBD2	TRBJ2-1	TGTGCCAGCAGATCCGGGACTAGCACGCCCCATGAGCAGTTCTTC	CASRSGTSTPHEQFF
TRBV5-4	NA	NA	TRBJ2-4	TGTGCCAGCAGCTTTGCCGGCCTAGCCAAAAACATTCAGTACTTC	CASSFAGLAKNIQYF
TRBV5-1	NA	NA	TRBJ2-2	TGCGCCAGCAGCTTCCTAGGGTCGGGGACCGGGGAGCTGTTTTTT	CASSFLGSGTGELFF
TRBV5-1	few	NA	TRBJ1-5	TGCGCCAGCAGCTCATTTACAGGGCCGAATCAGCCCCAGCATTTT	CASSSFTGPNQPQHF
TRBV10-3	few	NA	TRBJ2-1	TGTGCCATCAGTACCCTAAGGGGGGACTCCTACAATGAGCAGTTCTTC	CAISTLRGDSYNEQFF
TRBV27	few	TRBD2	TRBJ2-2	TGTGCCAGCAGGGTACTAGCGGGGGTGACCGGGGAGCTGTTTTTT	CASRVLAGVTGELFF
TRBV18	NA	NA	TRBJ1-3	TGTGCCAGCTCACACAATCCGGGAGACGACGGCGGAAACACCATATATTTT	CASSHNPGDDGGNTIYF
TRBV9	NA	NA	TRBJ2-1	TGTGCCAGCAGCGTAACGTCGGGGTTATACAATGAGCAGTTCTTC	CASSVTSGLYNEQFF
TRBV5-6	NA	TRBD1	TRBJ1-1	TGTGCCAGCAGGTCTCGACAGGGGGGTACTGAAGCTTTCTTT	CASRSRQGGTEAFF
TRBV6-6	NA	NA	TRBJ1-1	TGTGCCAGCAGTCAGGTTATAAACACTGAAGCTTTCTTT	CASSQVINTEAFF
TRBV12-3/TRBV12-4	many	NA	TRBJ2-3	TGTGCCAGCAGTCAGAGAGATACGCAGTATTTT	CASSQRDTQYF
TRBV4-2	few	NA	TRBJ1-5	TGTGCCAGCAGCCAAGATCTGACCAATCAGCCCCAGCATTTT	CASSQDLTNQPQHF
TRBV3-1	NA	NA	TRBJ1-5	TGTGCCAGCAGCCAAGATGGAGGGTATTTACAGCCCCAGCATTTT	CASSQDGGYLQPQHF
TRBV24-1	once	NA	TRBJ2-7	TGTGCCACCAGTGATTTGGGAGAGACCCCACCCTGTGGGCAGTACTTC	CATSDLGETPPCGQYF
TRBV12-3/TRBV12-4	few	NA	TRBJ1-2	TGTGCCAGCAGTTTTATGGGCAGGGACTATGGCTACACCTTC	CASSFMGRDYGYTF
TRBV4-3	few	TRBD1	TRBJ2-1	TGCGCCAGCAGTCGAGGGACAGCTCGCTACAATGAGCAGTTCTTC	CASSRGTARYNEQFF
TRBV6-5	few	NA	TRBJ1-1	TGTGCCAGCAGTGACGACAACTATTTTAGGGGAAACACTGAAGCTTTCTTT	CASSDDNYFRGNTEAFF
TRBV7-9	few	NA	TRBJ2-3	TGTGCCAGCAGCCCTCGGTTTTCTTTGGGCACAGATACGCAGTATTTT	CASSPRFSLGTDTQYF
TRBV19	few	NA	TRBJ1-1	TGTGCCAGTACTCGAGGCGGGCCCACTGAAGCTTTCTTT	CASTRGGPTEAFF
TRBV2	NA	NA	TRBJ1-1	TGTGCCAGCACTCCCACGGGACAAGGGGAAGCTTTCTTT	CASTPTGQGEAFF
TRBV5-1	few	NA	TRBJ2-2	TGCGCCAGCAGCCACGGGGACTTCTCGAACACCGGGGAGCTGTTTTTT	CASSHGDFSNTGELFF
TRBV19	NA	NA	TRBJ1-2	TGTGCCAGTAGTATTCCCCCGGAATCGGCTAATGGCTACACCTTC	CASSIPPESANGYTF
TRBV12-3/TRBV12-4	many	NA	TRBJ2-1	TGTGCCAGCAGTCCTGGGGGGACAGAGCAGTTCTTC	CASSPGGTEQFF
TRBV6-5	few	NA	TRBJ2-5	TGTGCCAGCAGACGGGGGGCGAGCGGGTGGGGGGAGACCCAGTACTTC	CASRRGASGWGETQYF
TRBV15	few	TRBD1	TRBJ2-7	TGTGCCACCAGCTCAGCGGTGACAGGGGCTTACGAGCAGTACTTC	CATSSAVTGAYEQYF
TRBV14	few	TRBD2	TRBJ2-3	TGTGCCAGCAGGCAAGCGGGGGCAAGCACAGATACGCAGTATTTT	CASRQAGASTDTQYF
TRBV12-3/TRBV12-4	NA	NA	TRBJ1-5	TGTGCCAGCAGTTTTCAGATGATAAATCAGCCCCAGCATTTT	CASSFQMINQPQHF
TRBV10-3	few	NA	TRBJ2-7	TGTGCCATCAGTGAGGCAGGCGGTAAGGCCTACGAGCAGTACTTC	CAISEAGGKAYEQYF
TRBV4-2	NA	NA	TRBJ1-1	TGTGCCAGCAGCGGGGGGGAATCTTTCTTT	CASSGGESFF
TRBV5-1	many	TRBD1	TRBJ1-6	TGCGCCAGCAATCATGGAGGGACAGCTAATTCACCCCTCCACTTT	CASNHGGTANSPLHF
TRBV12-3/TRBV12-4	NA	TRBD2	TRBJ2-2	TGTGCCAGCGAAGCAGGGAGGGCGACGGAGAACACCGGGGAGCTGTTTTTT	CASEAGRATENTGELFF
TRBV5-4	many	NA	TRBJ1-5	TGTGCCAGCAGCTTGGGAGGGGGAAGCAATCAGCCCCAGCATTTT	CASSLGGGSNQPQHF
TRBV12-3/TRBV12-4	NA	NA	TRBJ1-1	TGTGCCAGCAGTTTCTTCGGGATGAACACTGAAGCTTTCTTT	CASSFFGMNTEAFF
TRBV29-1	few	TRBD1	TRBJ1-6	TGCAGCGTGACCACCGGGACAGGGGATTCACCCCTCCACTTT	CSVTTGTGDSPLHF
TRBV5-1	few	NA	TRBJ1-1	TGCGCCAGCAGCTTGCCAGGGGAAGACACTGAAGCTTTCTTT	CASSLPGEDTEAFF
TRBV7-3	many	NA	TRBJ2-1	TGTGCCAGCAGCTTAGAAGGAGCTCGCTCCTACAATGAGCAGTTCTTC	CASSLEGARSYNEQFF
TRBV20-1	NA	TRBD2	TRBJ2-1	TGCAGTGCTAAGACTAGCGGGGGTTACAATGAGCAGTTCTTC	CSAKTSGGYNEQFF
TRBV12-3/TRBV12-4	many	NA	TRBJ1-1	TGTGCCAGCAGGAGTGGGACGAACACTGAAGCTTTCTTT	CASRSGTNTEAFF
TRBV9	many	NA	TRBJ1-1	TGTGCCAGCGGTTATAAGGACACTGAAGCTTTCTTT	CASGYKDTEAFF
TRBV5-8	few	TRBD2	TRBJ2-3	TGTGCCAGCGGCATTGCGGGGGGGGCTGATACGCAGTATTTT	CASGIAGGADTQYF
TRBV6-2/TRBV6-3	NA	NA	TRBJ2-1	TGTGCCAGCAGTCAAGCCCCGGGGGGCGGGAATGAGCAGTTCTTC	CASSQAPGGGNEQFF
TRBV9	NA	NA	TRBJ1-2	TGTGCCAGCAGCCCGAGGACAGACGTCTATGGCTACACCTTC	CASSPRTDVYGYTF
TRBV27	many	TRBD1	TRBJ1-2	TGTGCCAGCAGTCCTCGACAGGGGACTCTTTATGGCTACACCTTC	CASSPRQGTLYGYTF
TRBV12-3/TRBV12-4	many	TRBD2	TRBJ2-1	TGTGCCAGCAGCCCCCCTAGCGGGGGGGTTAATGAGCAGTTCTTC	CASSPPSGGVNEQFF
TRBV11-2	NA	NA	TRBJ1-1	TGTGCCAGCGCCCGCGGAACGGGCACTGAAGCTTTCTTT	CASARGTGTEAFF